Here is one TCR beta chain with its context. The antigen remains unidentified. In nominal health when sampled, donors likely had unrecorded immune exposures nonetheless. The record originates from a study of cytomegalovirus exposure and HLA in healthy donors. Study in general: A prior study identified approximately 120 million unique TCR beta sequences from roughly 170 million T cells. Out of 398 genotyped donors, less than 85% belonged to the Caucasian-associated ancestry cluster.

The PCR was carried out with 60 Vbeta primers and 13 Jbeta primers. The method was immunoSEQ multiplex PCR; TCRdb's version includes in-frame clones alone and lacks a portion of them. The sample consists of approximately 150,000 clones, 82% of them appearing once. General study results and limits: What was likely a sequencing artifact was a cluster of highly shared sequence variants.

Sequenced material: PBMCs. The receptor's source is a male donor in good health and CMV-seronegative.

The DNA of the CDR3 is TGTGCCAGCAGCTTAGGGGCCGCTGGGGCCAACGTCCTGACTTTC. This translates into CASSLGAAGANVLTF. The J gene is TRBJ2-6, the V gene TRBV11-3; the D is unclear. V was shortened by 1 base and J by 2 bases, with 6 bases between the two germline ends. The length of the CDR3 is 15 residues. CDR1 is SGHNT and CDR2 is YENEEA in the germline V gene.